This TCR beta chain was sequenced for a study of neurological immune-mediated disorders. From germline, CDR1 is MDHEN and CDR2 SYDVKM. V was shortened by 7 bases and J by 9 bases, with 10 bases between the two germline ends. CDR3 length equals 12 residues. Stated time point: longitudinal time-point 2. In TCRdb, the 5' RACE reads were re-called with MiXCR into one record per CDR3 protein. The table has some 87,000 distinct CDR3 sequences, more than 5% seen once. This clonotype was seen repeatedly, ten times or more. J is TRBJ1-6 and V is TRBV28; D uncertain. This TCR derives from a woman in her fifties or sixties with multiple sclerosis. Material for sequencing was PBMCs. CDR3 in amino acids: CASITASSPLHF. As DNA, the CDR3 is TGTGCCAGCATTACAGCTTCTTCACCCCTCCACTTT.